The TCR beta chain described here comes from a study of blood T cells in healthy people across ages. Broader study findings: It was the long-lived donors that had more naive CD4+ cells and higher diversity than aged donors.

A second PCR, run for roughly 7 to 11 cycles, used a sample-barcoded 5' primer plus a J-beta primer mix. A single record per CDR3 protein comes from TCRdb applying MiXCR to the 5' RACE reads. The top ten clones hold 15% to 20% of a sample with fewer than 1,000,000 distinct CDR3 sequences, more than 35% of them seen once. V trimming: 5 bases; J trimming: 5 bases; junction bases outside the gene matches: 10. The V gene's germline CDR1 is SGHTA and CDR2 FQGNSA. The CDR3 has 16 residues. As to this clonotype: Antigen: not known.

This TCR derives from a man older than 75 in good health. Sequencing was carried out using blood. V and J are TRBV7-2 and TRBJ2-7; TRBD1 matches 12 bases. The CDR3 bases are TGTGCCAGCAGCCGGAAAGCCGGGACAGGGGGCCACGAGCAGTACTTC. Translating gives CASSRKAGTGGHEQYF.